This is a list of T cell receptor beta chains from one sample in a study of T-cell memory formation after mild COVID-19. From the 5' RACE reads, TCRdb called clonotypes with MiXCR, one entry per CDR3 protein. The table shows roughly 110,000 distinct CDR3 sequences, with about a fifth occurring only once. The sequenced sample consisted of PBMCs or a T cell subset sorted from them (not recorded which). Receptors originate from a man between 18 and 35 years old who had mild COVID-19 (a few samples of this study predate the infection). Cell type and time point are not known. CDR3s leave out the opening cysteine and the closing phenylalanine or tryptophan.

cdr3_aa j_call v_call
ASSNYREQF TRBJ2-1 TRBV5-6
ASSLERWGDSRRDTQY TRBJ2-3 TRBV12-3/TRBV12-4
SAVNSNQPQH TRBJ1-5 TRBV20-1
ASSYGGTSTDTQY TRBJ2-3 TRBV6-5
ASSTASGGPAEF TRBJ2-1 TRBV27
ALWTGFNEQY TRBJ2-7 TRBV10-3
SVEPGPQETQY TRBJ2-5 TRBV29-1
SVRTSGYYNEQF TRBJ2-1 TRBV29-1
SVGRGDTEAF TRBJ1-1 TRBV29-1
ASSLPSLPRGEQF TRBJ2-1 TRBV12-3/TRBV12-4
ASSFRRGPEQF TRBJ2-1 TRBV7-2
ASSPLDRAANEQF TRBJ2-1 TRBV28
ASSQDRFKTQY TRBJ2-5 TRBV7-2
ASSSYRDFSYNEQF TRBJ2-1 TRBV7-9
ASSPALDGDTQY TRBJ2-3 TRBV18
ASSEYRVLNEKLF TRBJ1-4 TRBV25-1
ASIPSGSGGNEQF TRBJ2-1 TRBV12-3/TRBV12-4
ASSPWPGRGEQY TRBJ2-7 TRBV27
ASSLGDRGYQPQH TRBJ1-5 TRBV7-2
ASSLTGSGDSTDTQY TRBJ2-3 TRBV12-3/TRBV12-4
ASSQGLAGGPRYNEQF TRBJ2-1 TRBV4-3
ASSHLGTSTEAF TRBJ1-1 TRBV3-1
SVRTSGNQPQH TRBJ1-5 TRBV29-1
ASSQEASGSTDTQY TRBJ2-3 TRBV3-1
ASSSRGGVNTEAF TRBJ1-1 TRBV27
ASSQDHGGGTDTQY TRBJ2-3 TRBV4-1
ASSQEEGQLNTEAF TRBJ1-1 TRBV4-1
ASSEPPFNEQF TRBJ2-1 TRBV4-1
ASSLASWGETQY TRBJ2-5 TRBV12-3/TRBV12-4
ASSLFGDRVVNEQF TRBJ2-1 TRBV5-1
SAEDRGTEAF TRBJ1-1 TRBV29-1
ASSSYGTGDPQY TRBJ2-5 TRBV6-5
ASSQATGEYTEAF TRBJ1-1 TRBV4-1
ASSEGQGATDTQY TRBJ2-3 TRBV19
ASSYASGTDTQY TRBJ2-3 TRBV6-5
ASSFRGTGISTDTQY TRBJ2-3 TRBV11-2
SARETSSHNEQF TRBJ2-1 TRBV20-1
ASTLGRGYPVETQY TRBJ2-5 TRBV7-9
ASSSPAGSPEAF TRBJ1-1 TRBV11-2
SAGQGPEQF TRBJ2-1 TRBV29-1
ASSLVQGEQF TRBJ2-1 TRBV11-3
ASSQVRGYNQPQH TRBJ1-5 TRBV4-1
VSMEVGTQY TRBJ2-3 TRBV6-5
AFTWGNGELF TRBJ2-2 TRBV30
ASSYPADRIEETQY TRBJ2-5 TRBV12-3/TRBV12-4
ASSQDSGFRAVEQY TRBJ2-7 TRBV3-1
ASSLSNTGELF TRBJ2-2 TRBV4-2
ASSFDGGLPYNEQF TRBJ2-1 TRBV11-2
ASSYPSGGAGNEQF TRBJ2-1 TRBV6-5
ASSQDATDTQY TRBJ2-3 TRBV4-1
ATSANEPGRSYNEQF TRBJ2-1 TRBV24-1
ASSQGHLGDSYGYT TRBJ1-2 TRBV5-1
ASSLLGAGELF TRBJ2-2 TRBV27
ASVAASGGSATDTQY TRBJ2-3 TRBV2
ASSYSGGQYNEQF TRBJ2-1 TRBV6-2/TRBV6-3
ASINEQF TRBJ2-1 TRBV7-7
ASRPLAGGRETQY TRBJ2-5 TRBV2
ASRGLSNSPLH TRBJ1-6 TRBV2
ASSLVRATVLFTGANVLT TRBJ2-6 TRBV3-1
ASSLSGGRTYEQY TRBJ2-7 TRBV27